This entry concerns a single T cell receptor beta chain. Original analysis: Nucleated cell counts were estimated from reference gene primer amplification. The method was immunoSEQ multiplex PCR; TCRdb's version includes in-frame clones alone and lacks a portion of them. The DNA was the basis for D and trimming; V, J and clone size are from that table. The data hold tens of thousands of clones, with 70% to 90% observed a single time. This entry comes from a study of blood T cell repertoires in COVID-19. The germline V gene has CDR1 KGHSH and CDR2 LQKENI. The germline V and J ends were trimmed by 3 bases and 6 bases, with 19 bases remaining between them. This CDR3 spans 16 amino acids.

The clonotype was recovered from a human donor with active COVID-19. The donor label of this sample is uncertain. Sequences were obtained from peripheral blood. The chain is built from TRBV18 and TRBJ2-3; D call uncertain. The CDR3 loop reads CASSPSAYTLGDTQYF. The CDR3, as DNA: TGTGCCAGCTCACCTTCCGCCTACACACTCGGGGATACGCAGTATTTT.